This is a list of T cell receptor beta chains from one sample in a study of CD8 T cells in Susac syndrome. TCRdb re-called the immunoSEQ multiplex PCR reads with MiXCR, one entry per CDR3 protein. The sample yields around 200,000 distinct CDR3 sequences, 95% seen once. Sequencing was performed on CD4+ T cells from PBMCs. All receptors come from a human donor with Susac syndrome. CDR3s include the opening cysteine and the closing phenylalanine or tryptophan. A D gene is named only where the DNA matches it firmly.

>17|TRBV5-1|TRBJ2-7|TRBD1
CASSLGGQGASFVEQYF
TGCGCCAGCAGCTTGGGGGGACAGGGGGCCTCCTTCGTCGAGCAGTACTTC
>17|TRBV30|TRBJ2-5|TRBD2
CAWSPPWRGGVFETQYF
TGTGCCTGGAGTCCTCCTTGGCGGGGGGGCGTCTTCGAGACCCAGTACTTC
>15|TRBV19|TRBJ1-6|TRBD1
CASSIPGTGNSPLHF
TGTGCCAGTAGTATCCCCGGGACAGGAAATTCACCCCTCCACTTT
>15|TRBV12-3/TRBV12-4|TRBJ2-4|NA
CASSHSVQAKNIQYF
TGTGCCAGCAGCCACTCGGTTCAAGCCAAAAACATTCAGTACTTC
>17|TRBV11-3|TRBJ2-5|TRBD2
CASSLGVGLAEQETQYF
TGTGCCAGCAGCTTAGGTGTAGGACTAGCGGAGCAAGAGACCCAGTACTTC
>13|TRBV20-1|TRBJ1-4|NA
CSAIQDTNEKLFF
TGCAGTGCTATACAGGATACTAATGAAAAACTGTTTTTT
>10|TRBV29-1|TRBJ1-1|NA
CSGYLAEAFF
TGCAGCGGTTACTTGGCTGAAGCTTTCTTT
>17|TRBV23-1|TRBJ2-4|NA
CASSQSRTILAKNIQYF
TGCGCCAGCAGTCAATCGCGCACGATTCTAGCCAAAAACATTCAGTACTTC
>14|TRBV2|TRBJ2-2|NA
CASSPLQGPGELFF
TGTGCCAGCAGCCCCCTACAGGGACCCGGGGAGCTGTTTTTT
>11|TRBV12-5|TRBJ1-1|NA
CASGRVNEAFF
TGTGCTAGTGGCCGAGTGAATGAAGCTTTCTTT
>15|TRBV6-5|TRBJ1-3|NA
CASSPRFIFGNTIYF
TGTGCCAGCAGTCCCCGGTTTATCTTTGGAAACACCATATATTTT
>13|TRBV29-1|TRBJ1-3|NA
CSVIQTTGNTIYF
TGCAGCGTCATCCAGACAACAGGGAACACCATATATTTT
>15|TRBV5-1|TRBJ1-6|NA
CASSLEVIGVSPLHF
TGCGCCAGCAGCTTGGAAGTTATAGGAGTCTCACCCCTCCACTTT
>14|TRBV7-2|TRBJ2-3|NA
CASSLVGGPDTQYF
TGTGCCAGCAGCTTAGTGGGGGGACCAGATACGCAGTATTTT
>13|TRBV7-8|TRBJ1-6|TRBD1
CASGDRGNSPLHF
TGTGCCAGCGGTGACAGGGGGAATTCACCCCTCCACTTT
>15|TRBV29-1|TRBJ2-1|TRBD2
CSVEPSSGGANEQFF
TGCAGCGTTGAGCCCTCTAGCGGGGGGGCGAATGAGCAGTTCTTC
>13|TRBV7-2|TRBJ2-1|NA
CASSFTGGDEQFF
TGTGCCAGCAGCTTCACAGGTGGTGATGAGCAGTTCTTC
>16|TRBV15|TRBJ1-5|TRBD1
CATSGLRQGGNQPQHF
TGTGCCACCAGCGGATTAAGACAGGGAGGGAATCAGCCCCAGCATTTT
>14|TRBV9|TRBJ1-4|TRBD1
CASSADRVNEKLFF
TGTGCCAGCAGCGCCGACAGGGTAAATGAAAAACTGTTTTTT
>11|TRBV6-6|TRBJ1-1|NA
CATAGNTEAFF
TGTGCCACCGCAGGGAACACTGAAGCTTTCTTT